One and the same sample provided the 26 T cell receptor beta chains below, sequenced in a study of human T cells and chemical hapten exposure. Time point noted: patch test 1, 2 weeks after DPC sensitization. Stated treatment: therapeutic diphenylcyclopropenone sensitization with weekly scalp DPC. TCRdb called the RACE reads again in MiXCR, with one record for every CDR3 protein. The table shows some 80,000 distinct CDR3 sequences, with about 10% occurring only once. Source: whole blood, taken in connection with sensitization to the hapten diphenylcyclopropenone (DPC). Receptors were obtained from a woman between 45 and 65 years old with alopecia areata. Some clones in this sample may be carry-over from other donors' samples.

The V gene is TRBV6-2 or TRBV6-3, the J gene TRBJ1-4; no reliable D call. This CDR3 spans 15 amino acids. Trimming cost V 0 bases and J 8 bases, with 13 bases left between them. Germline CDR1 is MNHEY and CDR2 is SVGEGT. CDR3 bases: TGTGCCAGCAGTTACTCGGGCAGTCCTGGAGAAAAACTGTTTTTT. It translates to CASSYSGSPGEKLFF.

This rearrangement joins TRBV9 to TRBJ2-1, with 8 bases lining up with TRBD2. The CDR3 loop spans 13 amino acids. Germline V gene data show CDR1 as SGDLS and CDR2 as YYNGEE. V shed 6 bases, J shed 6 bases, and the junction held 5 bases outside the gene matches. The CDR3 is CASKGTSGNEQFF. In DNA, the CDR3 is TGTGCCAGCAAGGGAACTAGCGGCAATGAGCAGTTCTTC.

This clonotype turned up a few times. The chain employs TRBV7-2 and TRBJ2-3; 13 positions agree with TRBD2. CDR1 is SGHTA, CDR2 FQGNSA, per germline. The CDR3 runs to 22 residues. V gave up 2 bases and J gave up 2 bases; unmatched junction bases: 19. As DNA, the CDR3 is TGTGCCAGCAGCTTAAAGGGCCCGGGCGGACTAGCGGGAGCCGGGATCACAGATACGCAGTATTTT. Protein sequence: CASSLKGPGGLAGAGITDTQYF.

This clonotype was recorded a few times. V usage is TRBV2 and J usage is TRBJ2-7, with D possibly matching TRBD2 (5 bases). Trimming removed 7 bases at V and 3 bases at J, with 10 bases between. Germline loops: CDR1 SNHLY, CDR2 FYNNEI. This CDR3 is built from 12 residues. The CDR3 loop reads CASKSGSYEQYF. The CDR3 DNA is TGTGCCAGCAAGAGCGGAAGCTACGAGCAGTACTTC.

This chain links TRBV5-4 with TRBJ2-3; D might be TRBD2 (5 bases). Trimming took off 2 bases at V and 4 bases at J, with 20 bases between the two ends. The CDR3 loop spans 17 amino acids. CDR1 SGHNT and CDR2 YYREEE come from the germline V gene (reference sequence). As DNA, the CDR3 is TGTGCCAGCAGCTTAGGTACCGGGGTAAAATCCGCAGATACGCAGTATTTT. It translates to CASSLGTGVKSADTQYF.

This clonotype has more than one count but fewer than ten. This chain links TRBV7-2 with TRBJ1-6; no clear D. Germline loops: CDR1 SGHTA, CDR2 FQGNSA. V lost 1 base and J 14 bases, leaving 12 bases between the germline ends. This CDR3 spans 13 amino acids. Written as DNA, the CDR3 is TGTGCCAGCAGCTTAGGGGCTTCCGTAACCCTCCACTTT. Protein sequence: CASSLGASVTLHF.

V usage is TRBV6-2 or TRBV6-3 and J usage is TRBJ1-1; D possibly corresponds to TRBD1 (6 bases). The CDR3 loop spans 17 amino acids. V lost 4 bases and J lost 3, with 21 bases in between. The V gene's germline CDR1 is MNHEY and CDR2 SVGEGT. CDR3 in amino acids: CASSFLHLTGRHTEAFF. In DNA form, the CDR3 reads TGTGCCAGCAGTTTCCTTCATTTGACAGGTCGGCACACTGAAGCTTTCTTT.

This clonotype was seen ten or more times. The genes are TRBV6-6 and TRBJ1-1, with a tentative D call TRBD1 (6 bases). The CDR3 runs 12 residues. Germline CDR1 reads MNHNY; CDR2 reads SVGAGI (reference sequence). V was clipped by 9 bases and J by 3 bases, with 11 bases between them. CDR3 DNA sequence: TGTGCCAGTAACAGGGTGGACACTGAAGCTTTCTTT. Translating it yields CASNRVDTEAFF.

The CDR3 reads CASSFEGFANTGELFF. CDR3 nucleotides: TGCGCCAGCAGCTTCGAAGGGTTCGCGAACACCGGGGAGCTGTTTTTT. J is TRBJ2-2 and V is TRBV5-1; D ambiguous. Trimming cost V 2 bases and J 0 bases, with 11 bases left between them. CDR1 is SGHRS and CDR2 is YFSETQ in the germline V gene. This CDR3 region has 16 residues.

The chain has TRBV19 and TRBJ2-7, with 12 bases matching TRBD2. This CDR3 is built from 15 residues. With V trimmed by 5 bases and J by 3 bases, 5 bases remained unmatched. The germline V gene encodes CDR1 LNHDA and CDR2 SQIVND (reference sequence). In DNA form, the CDR3 reads TGTGCCAGTAGTGCCCGGACTAGCGGGGTCTACGAGCAGTACTTC. Residues: CASSARTSGVYEQYF.

This clonotype was found many times. The chain has TRBV9 and TRBJ2-5; a weak D match, TRBD2 (7 bases). The CDR3 sequence is 16 residues long. Trimming took off 7 bases at V and 2 bases at J, with 21 bases between the two ends. Germline values: CDR1 SGDLS, CDR2 YYNGEE. The CDR3 DNA is TGTGCCAGCGGATTAAGAAGCGGGACACCACAAGAGACCCAGTACTTC. Its protein product is CASGLRSGTPQETQYF.

The V and J genes are TRBV7-2 and TRBJ2-5, with D possibly matching TRBD1 (6 bases). The CDR3 contains 15 residues. Trimming removed 5 bases at V and 6 bases at J, with 19 bases between. Germline V lookup: CDR1 SGHTA, CDR2 FQGNSA. CDR3: CASSPPARGGKTQYF. Written as DNA, the CDR3 is TGTGCCAGCAGCCCCCCTGCCAGGGGTGGAAAGACCCAGTACTTC.

This clonotype was seen repeatedly, ten times or more. This sequence joins TRBV7-8 and TRBJ1-1, with TRBD1 as a possible D gene (5 bases). V lost 1 base, J lost 6 bases, and 18 bases lay in between. The length of the CDR3 is 16 residues. Germline CDR1 SGHVS, CDR2 FQNEAQ. CDR3 residues: CASSLVGRAGLAEAFF. CDR3 nucleotides: TGTGCCAGCAGCTTAGTAGGTCGCGCGGGACTAGCTGAAGCTTTCTTT.

The table lists this clonotype with a few counts. This rearrangement joins TRBV6-1 to TRBJ2-2; 7 bases map to TRBD1. Germline trimming cut 6 bases from V and 4 bases from J; bases unmatched to any gene: 5. Germline values: CDR1 MNHNS, CDR2 SASEGT. The CDR3 has 14 amino acids. The CDR3 region is CASRKGTATGELFF. The DNA for the CDR3 is TGTGCCAGCAGAAAAGGGACAGCCACCGGGGAGCTGTTTTTT.

The sample holds many counts of this clonotype. This chain joins TRBV7-7 and TRBJ2-7; possible D gene TRBD2, 6 bases. V lost 5 bases and J 6 bases, leaving 14 bases between the germline ends. Germline-derived CDR1 and CDR2 are SSHAT and FNYEAQ (reference sequence). This CDR3 comprises 13 residues. The CDR3 coding sequence is TGTGCCAGCAGCGTTAGCGGAACGGGCGAGCAGTACTTC. It encodes CASSVSGTGEQYF.

V and J are TRBV7-3 and TRBJ2-5; D ambiguous. Trimming cost V 2 bases and J 5 bases, with 9 bases left between them. This CDR3 is built from 13 residues. Per the germline V gene, CDR1 is SGHTA and CDR2 is FQGTGA. CDR3 nucleotide sequence: TGTGCCAGCAGCTTAGTCTTTGGTGAGACCCAGTACTTC. As protein: CASSLVFGETQYF.

Ten or more counts support this clonotype. CDR3 bases: TGTGCCAGCAGCAACTCGGGGGTACAGAGCTACAATGAGCAGTTCTTC. Residues: CASSNSGVQSYNEQFF. The rearrangement links TRBV11-2 to TRBJ2-1, with a tentative D call TRBD2 (6 bases). The CDR3 contains 16 residues. With 5 bases removed from V and 3 bases from J, the gap between germline ends came to 17 bases. Germline CDR1 SGHAT, CDR2 FQNNGV. Complete variable domain (other parts from reference TRBV11-2 and TRBJ2-1): EAGVAQSPRYKIIEKRQSVAFWCNPISGHATLYWYQQILGQGPKLLIQFQNNGVVDDSQLPKDRFSAERLKGVDSTLKIQPAKLEDSAVYLCASSNSGVQSYNEQFFGPGTRLTVL.

As concerns this clonotype: An end of the junction differs from the germline gene, which may be a read error. The V and J genes are TRBV7-2 and TRBJ1-5; D ambiguous. The CDR3 loop spans 14 amino acids. The germline CDR1 and CDR2 sequences are SGHTA and FQGNSA. CDR3 bases: TGTGCTAGCAGCCTAAAGAACCGCAATCAGCCCCAGCATTTT. It translates to CASSLKNRNQPQHF.

Only a few counts were recorded for this clonotype. This chain uses TRBV7-3 with TRBJ1-1; no firm D call. The CDR3 is 14 amino acids. Germline V CDR1 and CDR2: SGHTA, FQGTGA. The V gene lost 3 bases and the J gene lost 2 bases, with 10 bases spanning the gap. The CDR3 reads CASSFGSSNTEAFF. CDR3 nucleotides: TGTGCCAGCAGCTTCGGAAGCTCAAACACTGAAGCTTTCTTT. The full variable domain, completed using reference TRBV7-3 and TRBJ1-1, is GAGVSQTPSNKVTEKGKYVELRCDPISGHTALYWYRQSLGQGPEFLIYFQGTGAADDSGLPNDRFFAVRPEGSVSTLKIQRTERGDSAVYLCASSFGSSNTEAFFGQGTRLTVV.

This clonotype was counted at least ten times. The chain carries TRBV6-4 and TRBJ2-3, with 9 bases fitting TRBD1. The V gene's germline CDR1 is MRHNA and CDR2 SNTAGT. J gave up 1 base and V 6 bases, and 2 bases lay outside the gene matches. The CDR3 sequence is 14 residues long. The CDR3 nucleotides read TGTGCCAGCAGCCGGGACAGGGGCACAGATACGCAGTATTTT. This sequence encodes CASSRDRGTDTQYF.

This clonotype was counted only a few times. This rearrangement joins TRBV27 to TRBJ2-1, with D perhaps TRBD2 (6 bases). The germline V and J ends were trimmed by 2 bases and 7 bases, with 18 bases remaining between them. Germline V gene data show CDR1 as MNHEY and CDR2 as SMNVEV (reference sequence). The CDR3 is 16 amino acids. Here the CDR3 reads CASSLEPGSRRNEQFF. For the CDR3, the DNA is TGTGCCAGCAGTTTAGAACCCGGGAGTCGTAGGAATGAGCAGTTCTTC.

V and J are TRBV28 and TRBJ2-1; TRBD1 is a possible D gene (6 bases). V lost 3 bases, J lost 0 bases, and 9 bases lay in between. Germline loops: CDR1 MDHEN, CDR2 SYDVKM. The CDR3 has 15 amino acids. The CDR3 here is CASSFLGASYNEQFF. DNA of the CDR3: TGTGCCAGCAGTTTTTTGGGGGCCTCCTACAATGAGCAGTTCTTC. The full variable domain, its missing parts supplied by reference TRBV28 and TRBJ2-1, is DVKVTQSSRYLVKRTGEKVFLECVQDMDHENMFWYRQDPGLGLRLIYFSYDVKMKEKGDIPEGYSVSREKKERFSLILESASTNQTSMYLCASSFLGASYNEQFFGPGTRLTVL.

This sequence joins TRBV28 and TRBJ2-1; 9 nucleotides line up with TRBD2. Germline lookup yields CDR1 MDHEN and CDR2 SYDVKM. This CDR3 region has 15 residues. After removal of 1 base from V and 7 bases from J, the junction contained 5 bases not matched to a gene. In nucleotides, the CDR3 is TGTGCCAGCAGTTTATTAGCGGGAGTAGGGAATGAGCAGTTCTTC. It translates to CASSLLAGVGNEQFF.

Many counts were recorded for this clonotype. The V and J genes are TRBV12-3 or TRBV12-4 and TRBJ2-5; D is undetermined. V lost 5 bases and J lost 4, with 14 bases in between. CDR3 size: 14 residues. The CDR3 region is CASSLAGSIETQYF. CDR3 DNA: TGTGCCAGCAGTCTGGCAGGTTCGATAGAGACCCAGTACTTC.

This clonotype was counted ten times or more. The chain links TRBV5-1 to TRBJ2-7; maybe TRBD1 (6 bases). Germline loops: CDR1 SGHRS, CDR2 YFSETQ. Trimming removed 5 bases from V and 7 bases from J, with 16 bases in between. The CDR3 covers 13 residues. In nucleotides, the CDR3 is TGCGCCAGCAGGCCTGGACAGCAGGGAGAGCAGTACTTC. As protein: CASRPGQQGEQYF.

The chain carries TRBV28 and TRBJ2-1; D gene ambiguous. V lost 7 bases, J lost 3 bases, and 16 bases lay in between. The CDR3 runs 15 residues. Germline assignment: CDR1 MDHEN and CDR2 SYDVKM. The CDR3 reads CASNPSARIYNEQFF. For the CDR3, the DNA is TGTGCCAGCAACCCTTCTGCACGCATCTACAATGAGCAGTTCTTC.